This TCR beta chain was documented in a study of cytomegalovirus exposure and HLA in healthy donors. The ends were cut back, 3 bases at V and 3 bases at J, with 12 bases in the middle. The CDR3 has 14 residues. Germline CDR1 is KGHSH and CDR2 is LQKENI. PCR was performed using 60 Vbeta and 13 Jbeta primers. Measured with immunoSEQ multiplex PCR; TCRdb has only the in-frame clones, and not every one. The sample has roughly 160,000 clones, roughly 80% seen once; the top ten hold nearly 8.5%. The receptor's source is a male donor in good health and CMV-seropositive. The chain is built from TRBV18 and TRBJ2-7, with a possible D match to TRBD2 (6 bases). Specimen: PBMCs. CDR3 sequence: CASSPLASGYEQYF. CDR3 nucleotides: TGTGCCAGCTCACCCCTAGCGTCGGGCTACGAGCAGTACTTC.